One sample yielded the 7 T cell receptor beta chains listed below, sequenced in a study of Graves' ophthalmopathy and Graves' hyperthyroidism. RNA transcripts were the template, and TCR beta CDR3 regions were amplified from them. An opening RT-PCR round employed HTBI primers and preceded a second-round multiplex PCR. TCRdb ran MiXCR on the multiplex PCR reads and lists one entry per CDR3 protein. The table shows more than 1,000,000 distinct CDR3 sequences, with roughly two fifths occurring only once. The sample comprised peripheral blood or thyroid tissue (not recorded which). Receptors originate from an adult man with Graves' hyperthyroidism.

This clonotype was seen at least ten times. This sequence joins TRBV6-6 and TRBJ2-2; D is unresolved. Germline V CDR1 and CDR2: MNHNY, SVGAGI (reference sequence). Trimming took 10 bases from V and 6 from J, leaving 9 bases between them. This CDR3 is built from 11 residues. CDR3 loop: CATKIAGELFF. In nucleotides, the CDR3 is TGTGCCACCAAGATCGCCGGGGAGCTGTTTTTT.

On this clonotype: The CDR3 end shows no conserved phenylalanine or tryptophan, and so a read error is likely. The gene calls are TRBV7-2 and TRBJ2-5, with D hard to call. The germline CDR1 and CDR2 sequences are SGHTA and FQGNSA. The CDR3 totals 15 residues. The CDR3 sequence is CASSQEFKSGETQYL. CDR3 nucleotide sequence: TGCGCCAGCAGCCAAGAGTTCAAGTCGGGAGAGACCCAGTACCTC.

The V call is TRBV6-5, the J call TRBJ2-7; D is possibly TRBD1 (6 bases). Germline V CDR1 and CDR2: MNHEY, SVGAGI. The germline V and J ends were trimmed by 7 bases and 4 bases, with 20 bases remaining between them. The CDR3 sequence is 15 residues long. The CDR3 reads CASILHRHTGYEQYF. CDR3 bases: TGTGCCAGCATCCTGCATAGACATACAGGGTACGAGCAGTACTTC.

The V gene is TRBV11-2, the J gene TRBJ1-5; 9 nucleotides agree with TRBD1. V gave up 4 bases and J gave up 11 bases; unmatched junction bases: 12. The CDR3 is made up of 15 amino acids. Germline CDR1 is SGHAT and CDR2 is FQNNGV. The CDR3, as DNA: TGTGCCAGCAGCTCCGGGGACAGGGTGGTAGAGACCCAGCATTTT. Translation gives CASSSGDRVVETQHF.

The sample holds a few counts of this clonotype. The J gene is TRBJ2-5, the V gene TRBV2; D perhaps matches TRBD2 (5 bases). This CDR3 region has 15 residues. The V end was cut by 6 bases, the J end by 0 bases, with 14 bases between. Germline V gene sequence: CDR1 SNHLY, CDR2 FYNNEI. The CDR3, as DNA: TGTGCCAGCAGCCGAGGTCCAGCGGACCAAGAGACCCAGTACTTC. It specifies CASSRGPADQETQYF.

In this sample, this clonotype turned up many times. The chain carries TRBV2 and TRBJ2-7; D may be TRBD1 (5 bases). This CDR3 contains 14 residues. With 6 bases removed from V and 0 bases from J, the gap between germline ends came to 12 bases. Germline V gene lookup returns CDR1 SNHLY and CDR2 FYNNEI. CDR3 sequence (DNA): TGTGCCAGCAGAGATAGACAGTCCTCCTACGAGCAGTACTTC. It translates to CASRDRQSSYEQYF.

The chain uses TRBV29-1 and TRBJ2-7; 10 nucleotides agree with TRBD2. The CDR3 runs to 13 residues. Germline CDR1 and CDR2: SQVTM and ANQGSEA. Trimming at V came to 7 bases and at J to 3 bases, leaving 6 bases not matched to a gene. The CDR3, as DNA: TGCAGCGCTGAGGGACTAGCGAGCTACGAGCAGTACTTC. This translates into CSAEGLASYEQYF.